In its sample, the clone carrying this T cell receptor beta chain was seen a few times. Its antigen remains unidentified. The data were taken from a study of beta chain features in type 1 diabetes. Study overall: Healthy donors resembled patients in age, gender and cell yields. Study results and caveats: Naive, central memory and Treg TCRB repertoires appeared more alike in patients than in healthy donors. Type 1 diabetes patients showed a moderate but significant shortening of TCRB CDR3s in all four CD4+ subsets. Amplification by PCR could prefer shorter templates, with the same effect in patients and controls.

Sorted cells reached over 95% purity in every population. Investigators reverse transcribed all isolated RNA, so they sequenced expressed TCRB transcripts. The method was immunoSEQ multiplex PCR; TCRdb's version includes in-frame clones alone and lacks a portion of them. The sample consists of about 660,000 clones, 11% to 15% of them appearing once. The CDR3 has 17 residues. The V and J ends lost 1 base and 4 bases respectively, with 17 bases between them. CDR1 is SGHRS and CDR2 is YFSETQ in the germline V gene. This rearrangement joins TRBV5-1 to TRBJ2-2, with a weak D call TRBD1 (6 bases). The TCR originated in a man aged 18 to 30 with type 1 diabetes. Sequenced: naive CD4+ T cells from blood. The chain's CDR3 is CASSLPLAGASTGELFF. The CDR3 bases are TGCGCCAGCAGCTTGCCTCTAGCAGGGGCGAGCACCGGGGAGCTGTTTTTT.